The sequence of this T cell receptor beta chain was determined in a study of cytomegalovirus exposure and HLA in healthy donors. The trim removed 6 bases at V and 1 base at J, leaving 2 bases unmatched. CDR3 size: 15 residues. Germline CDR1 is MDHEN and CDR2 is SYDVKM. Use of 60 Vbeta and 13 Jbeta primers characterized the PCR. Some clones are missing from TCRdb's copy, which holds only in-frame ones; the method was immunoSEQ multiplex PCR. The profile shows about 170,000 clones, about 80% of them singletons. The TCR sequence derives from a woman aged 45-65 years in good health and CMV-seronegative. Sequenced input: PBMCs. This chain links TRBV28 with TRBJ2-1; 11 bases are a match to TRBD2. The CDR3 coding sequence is TGTGCCAGCAGCCTAGCGGGAGGATCCTACAATGAGCAGTTCTTC. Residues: CASSLAGGSYNEQFF.